This T cell receptor (beta chain) was obtained from a study of blood T cell repertoires in COVID-19. This clone is a singleton in its sample. The CDR3 length is 15 residues. The ends were cut back, 1 base at V and 6 bases at J, with 14 bases in the middle. From germline, CDR1 is SGHRS and CDR2 YFSETQ. Produced via immunoSEQ multiplex PCR; TCRdb's table is partial and in-frame only. The sample consists of roughly 57,000 clones, around 92% of them appearing once. The source is a human donor in a cohort sampled during active COVID-19. Sequenced material: peripheral blood. The V and J genes are TRBV5-1 and TRBJ2-1; the D is unclear. The CDR3 coding sequence is TGCGCCAGCAGCTTGACGCCCATCCCAGGCAATGAGCAGTTCTTC. This gives the protein CASSLTPIPGNEQFF.